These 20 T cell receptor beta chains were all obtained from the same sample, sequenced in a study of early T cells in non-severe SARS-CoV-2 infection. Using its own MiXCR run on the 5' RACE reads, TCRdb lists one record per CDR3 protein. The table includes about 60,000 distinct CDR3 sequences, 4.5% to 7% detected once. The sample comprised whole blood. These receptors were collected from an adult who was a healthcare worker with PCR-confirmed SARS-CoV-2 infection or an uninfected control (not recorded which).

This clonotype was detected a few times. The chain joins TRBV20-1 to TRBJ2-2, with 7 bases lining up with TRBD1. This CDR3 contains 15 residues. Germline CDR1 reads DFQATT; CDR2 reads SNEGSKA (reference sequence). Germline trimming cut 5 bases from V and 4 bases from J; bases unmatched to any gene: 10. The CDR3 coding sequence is TGCAGTGCTCCCTTATTTACAGGGGTCACCGGGGAGCTGTTTTTT. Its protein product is CSAPLFTGVTGELFF.

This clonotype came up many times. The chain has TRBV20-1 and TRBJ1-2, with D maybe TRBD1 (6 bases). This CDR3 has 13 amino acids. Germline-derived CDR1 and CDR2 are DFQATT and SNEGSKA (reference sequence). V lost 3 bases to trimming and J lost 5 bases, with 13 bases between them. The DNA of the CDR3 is TGCAGTGCTAGTATCAGGGGCCAGTATGGCTACACCTTC. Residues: CSASIRGQYGYTF.

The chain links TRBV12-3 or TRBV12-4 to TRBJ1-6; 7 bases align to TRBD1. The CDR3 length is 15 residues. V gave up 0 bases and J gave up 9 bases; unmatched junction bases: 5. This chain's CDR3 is CASSLATGSFSPLHF. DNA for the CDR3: TGTGCCAGCAGTTTAGCGACAGGGTCTTTTTCACCCCTCCACTTT.

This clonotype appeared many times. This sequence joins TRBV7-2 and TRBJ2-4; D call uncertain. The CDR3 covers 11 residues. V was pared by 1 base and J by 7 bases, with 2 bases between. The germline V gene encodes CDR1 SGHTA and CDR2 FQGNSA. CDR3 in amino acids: CASSLGNIQYF. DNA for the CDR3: TGTGCCAGCAGCTTAGGGAACATTCAGTACTTC.

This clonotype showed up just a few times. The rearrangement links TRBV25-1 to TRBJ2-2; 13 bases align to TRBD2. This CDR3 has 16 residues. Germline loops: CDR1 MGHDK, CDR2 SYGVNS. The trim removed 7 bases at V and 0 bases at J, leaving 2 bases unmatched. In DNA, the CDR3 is TGTGCCAGCACTGGGACTAGCGGGGCGAACACCGGGGAGCTGTTTTTT. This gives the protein CASTGTSGANTGELFF.

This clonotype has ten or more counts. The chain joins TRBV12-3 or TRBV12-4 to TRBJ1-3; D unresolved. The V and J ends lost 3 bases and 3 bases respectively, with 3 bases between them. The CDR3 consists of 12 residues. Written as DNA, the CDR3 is TGTGCCAGCAGTTTTGGTGGAAACACCATATATTTT. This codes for CASSFGGNTIYF.

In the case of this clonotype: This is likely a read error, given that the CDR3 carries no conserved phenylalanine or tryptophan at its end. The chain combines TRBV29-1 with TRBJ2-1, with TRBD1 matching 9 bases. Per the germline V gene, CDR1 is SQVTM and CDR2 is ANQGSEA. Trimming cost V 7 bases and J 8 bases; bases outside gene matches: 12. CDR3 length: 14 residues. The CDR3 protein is CSAWPGQGYDEQFS. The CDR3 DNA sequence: TGCAGCGCGTGGCCGGGACAGGGTTACGATGAGCAGTTCTCC.

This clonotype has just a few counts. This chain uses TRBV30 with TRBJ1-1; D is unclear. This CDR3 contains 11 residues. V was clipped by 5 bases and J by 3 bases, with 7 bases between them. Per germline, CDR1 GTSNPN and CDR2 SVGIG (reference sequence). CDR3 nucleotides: TGTGCCTGGGTGGGAGACACTGAAGCTTTCTTT. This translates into CAWVGDTEAFF.

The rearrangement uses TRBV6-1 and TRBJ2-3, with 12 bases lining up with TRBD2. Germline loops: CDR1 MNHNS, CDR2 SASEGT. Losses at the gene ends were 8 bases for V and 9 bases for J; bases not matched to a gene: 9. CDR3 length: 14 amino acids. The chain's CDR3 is CASLAGGPRETQYF. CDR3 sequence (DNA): TGTGCCAGCCTAGCGGGAGGGCCTAGGGAAACGCAGTATTTT.

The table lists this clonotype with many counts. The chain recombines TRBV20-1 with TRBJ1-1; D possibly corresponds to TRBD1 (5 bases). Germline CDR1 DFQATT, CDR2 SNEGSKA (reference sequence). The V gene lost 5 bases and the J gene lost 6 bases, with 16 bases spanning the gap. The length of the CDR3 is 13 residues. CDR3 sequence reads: CSAPTGGDPEAFF. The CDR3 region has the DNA TGCAGTGCTCCCACCGGGGGAGACCCTGAAGCTTTCTTT.

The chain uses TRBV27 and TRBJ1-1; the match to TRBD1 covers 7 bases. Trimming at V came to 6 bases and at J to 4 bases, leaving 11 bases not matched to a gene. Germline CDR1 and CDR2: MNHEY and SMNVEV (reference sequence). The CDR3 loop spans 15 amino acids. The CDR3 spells CASRKDRRLVTEAFF. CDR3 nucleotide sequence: TGTGCCAGCAGGAAGGACAGGCGCCTGGTCACTGAAGCTTTCTTT.

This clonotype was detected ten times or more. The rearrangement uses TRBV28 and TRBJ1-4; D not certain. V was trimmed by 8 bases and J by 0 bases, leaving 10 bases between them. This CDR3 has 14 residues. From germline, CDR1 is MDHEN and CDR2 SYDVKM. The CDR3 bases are TGTGCCAGCGGGCAGGTACCAACTAATGAAAAACTGTTTTTT. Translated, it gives CASGQVPTNEKLFF.

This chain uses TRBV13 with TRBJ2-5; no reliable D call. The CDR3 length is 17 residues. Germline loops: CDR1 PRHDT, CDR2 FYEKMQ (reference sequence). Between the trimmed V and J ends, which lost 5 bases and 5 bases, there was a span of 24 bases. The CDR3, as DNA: TGTGCCAGCAGCCCGCGGATGGATTTGCCGTCCCTGGAGACCCAGTACTTC. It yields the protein CASSPRMDLPSLETQYF.

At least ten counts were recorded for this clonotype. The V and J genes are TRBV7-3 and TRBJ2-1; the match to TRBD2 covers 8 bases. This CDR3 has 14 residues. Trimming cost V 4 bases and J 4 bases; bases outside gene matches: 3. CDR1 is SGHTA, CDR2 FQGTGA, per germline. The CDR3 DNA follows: TGTGCCAGCAGCTCCGGACTAGCTTACAATGAGCAGTTCTTC. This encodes CASSSGLAYNEQFF.

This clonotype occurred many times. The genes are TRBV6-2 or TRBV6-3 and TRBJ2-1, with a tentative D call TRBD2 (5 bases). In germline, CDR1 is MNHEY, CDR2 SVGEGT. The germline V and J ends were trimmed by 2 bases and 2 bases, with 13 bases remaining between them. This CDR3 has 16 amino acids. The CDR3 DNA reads TGTGCCAGCAGTTACCTCCCATCGGGGACCTACAATGAGCAGTTCTTC. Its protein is CASSYLPSGTYNEQFF.

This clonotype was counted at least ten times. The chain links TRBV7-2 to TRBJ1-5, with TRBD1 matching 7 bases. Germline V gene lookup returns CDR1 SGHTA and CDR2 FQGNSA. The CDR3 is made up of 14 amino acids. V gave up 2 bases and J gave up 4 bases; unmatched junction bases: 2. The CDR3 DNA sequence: TGTGCCAGCAGCTTATACAGGGGAAATCAGCCCCAGCATTTT. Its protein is CASSLYRGNQPQHF.

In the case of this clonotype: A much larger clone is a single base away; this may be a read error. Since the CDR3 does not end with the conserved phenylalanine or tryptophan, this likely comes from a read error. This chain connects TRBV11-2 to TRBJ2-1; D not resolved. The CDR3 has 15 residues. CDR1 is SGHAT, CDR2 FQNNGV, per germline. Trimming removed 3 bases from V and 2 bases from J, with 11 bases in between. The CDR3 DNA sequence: TGTGCCAGCAGCTTCCCCGCTAGAACCTACAATGAGCAGTTCCTC. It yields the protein CASSFPARTYNEQFL.

CDR3 sequence (DNA): TGTGCCAGCAGTTACTCCCCTGGGTCACCCCTCCACTTT. It translates to CASSYSPGSPLHF. This rearrangement joins TRBV6-6 to TRBJ1-6; D remains unclear. The V gene lost 0 bases and the J gene lost 10 bases, with 7 bases spanning the gap. CDR1 is MNHNY, CDR2 SVGAGI, per germline (reference sequence). This CDR3 contains 13 residues.

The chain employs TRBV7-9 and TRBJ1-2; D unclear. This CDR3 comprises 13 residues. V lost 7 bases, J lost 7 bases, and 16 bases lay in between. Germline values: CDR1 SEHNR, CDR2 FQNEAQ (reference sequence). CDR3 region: CASIPPALAGYTF. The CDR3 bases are TGTGCCAGCATCCCACCAGCGCTGGCTGGCTACACCTTC.

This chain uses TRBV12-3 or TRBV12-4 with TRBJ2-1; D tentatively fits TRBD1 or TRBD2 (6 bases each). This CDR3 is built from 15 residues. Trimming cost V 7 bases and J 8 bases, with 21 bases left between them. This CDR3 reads CASTPGGKAMDEQFF. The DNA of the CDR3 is TGTGCCAGCACCCCCGGGGGCAAAGCTATGGATGAGCAGTTCTTC.